The present T cell receptor beta chain was sequenced within a study of OX40 agonist ivuxolimab in advanced cancers. Study-level background: Three patients showed partial responses: one hepatocellular carcinoma and two cutaneous melanoma cases.

This table comes from immunoSEQ multiplex PCR, and its TCRdb copy is limited to in-frame clones, with some not included. The table records about 100,000 clones, around 94% of them present only once. Study-wide findings and caveats: Doses of 0.1 to 3.0 mg/kg were accompanied by clonal expansion of CD4+ and CD8+ blood T cells by week 6.

Losses at the gene ends were 2 bases for V and 5 bases for J; bases not matched to a gene: 4. The germline CDR1 and CDR2 sequences are MNHNY and SVGAGI (reference sequence). The CDR3 covers 15 residues. Comment on this clone: Its antigen remains unidentified.

V is TRBV6-6 and J is TRBJ1-2; 11 nucleotides line up with TRBD1. The TCR was taken from an adult with an advanced solid tumor such as melanoma, head and neck, liver or kidney cancer. The sequencing used CD4+ or CD8+ T cells sorted from blood, collected in a trial of the OX40 agonist ivuxolimab. This CDR3 is CASSYGTGGGYGYTF. The DNA for the CDR3 is TGTGCCAGCAGTTACGGGACAGGGGGAGGGTATGGCTACACCTTC.